Given below is one T cell receptor beta chain in context. The antigen is not known. The sample has other DNA sequences that encode this CDR3 too. Some 32,000 T cell genomes, or about 190 ng DNA, went into the sorted-subset replicate PCRs. Some clones are missing from TCRdb's copy, which holds only in-frame ones; the method was immunoSEQ multiplex PCR. Of 150,000 to 200,000 clones in the sample, around 63% were seen once. The data derive from a study of shared clonotypes between healthy human individuals. Study-wide context: Three plates were used per donor for CD4 naive, three for CD4 memory, two for CD8 naive and one for CD8 memory.

This CDR3 has 14 residues. V lost 3 bases and J 4 bases, leaving 10 bases between the germline ends. Germline lookup yields CDR1 MNHEY and CDR2 SMNVEV (reference sequence). Study-wide results and limits: Across a few donors, naive CD4 shared around 5.4%, naive CD8 around 3.8%, memory CD4 roughly 2.3%, memory CD8 0.4% to 0.5%. Shared clonotypes across all four donors exceeded non-shared ones in generation probability.

The clonotype was recovered from a young man in good health. The sample consisted of memory CD4+ T cells sorted from blood. Documented subset: CD45RA-negative fraction. The chain recombines TRBV27 with TRBJ1-5; D unclear. This chain's CDR3 is CASSFGVGNQPQHF. CDR3 nucleotides: TGTGCCAGCAGTTTTGGTGTGGGGAATCAGCCCCAGCATTTT.